Included here is one T cell receptor beta chain sequence, with context. The antigen is undetermined. The sample originates from a study of cytomegalovirus exposure and HLA in healthy donors. PCR employed 60 Vbeta and 13 Jbeta primers. Repertoires were generated with immunoSEQ multiplex PCR, while TCRdb's copy carries only in-frame clones and drops some. The data contain some 190,000 clones, 75% to 90% of them singletons. The V segment lost 5 bases and the J segment 5 bases; nucleotides outside the gene matches: 3. This CDR3 is 14 amino acids long. Germline lookup yields CDR1 MDHEN and CDR2 SYDVKM. The study, taken as a whole, reports: Later analysis associated a missense DCLRE1C variant with TCR beta V- and J-gene trimming. In the analysis, some V segments, TRBV6-2 and TRBV6-3 included, were excluded as indistinguishable.

The sequence came from a woman aged 25 to 39 in good health and CMV-seronegative. Material for sequencing was PBMCs. This rearrangement joins TRBV28 to TRBJ1-5, with 10 bases lining up with TRBD1. The CDR3, as DNA: TGTGCCAGCAGTCGGGGACAGGGGTATCAGCCCCAGCATTTT. This gives the protein CASSRGQGYQPQHF.